Presented here are 8 T cell receptor beta chains from one specimen sequenced in a study of cytomegalovirus exposure and HLA in healthy donors. This table comes from immunoSEQ multiplex PCR, and its TCRdb copy is limited to in-frame clones, with some not included. The table has over 150,000 clones, roughly nine tenths seen once; the top ten hold 4% to 4.5%. Sequenced sample: PBMCs. The receptors were sampled from a man younger than 35 in good health and CMV-seropositive.

The CDR3 is CASRDSYSNQPQHF. The DNA for the CDR3 is TGTGCCAGCAGGGACAGCTATAGCAATCAGCCCCAGCATTTT. The chain couples TRBV28 to TRBJ1-5; TRBD1 might be the D (6 bases). There are 14 residues in the CDR3. The V end lost 6 bases, the J end lost 0 bases, and 9 bases lay between the germline ends. Looked up from germline, CDR1 is MDHEN and CDR2 is SYDVKM.

V is TRBV5-1 and J is TRBJ2-7; 10 bases agree with TRBD2. The CDR3 runs to 20 residues. The germline V gene encodes CDR1 SGHRS and CDR2 YFSETQ. The V and J ends lost 2 bases and 5 bases, in that order; junction bases with no gene match: 22. The CDR3 DNA is TGCGCCAGCAGCTTTAGACCCGGGACCGCCGATCCACTAGCGGGAAACGAGCAGTACTTC. This encodes CASSFRPGTADPLAGNEQYF.

This clone has only one observation. The genes are TRBV28 and TRBJ2-3; 14 bases fit TRBD2. J was trimmed by 0 bases and V by 5 bases; bases with no gene match: 10. Per the germline V gene, CDR1 is MDHEN and CDR2 is SYDVKM. The CDR3 totals 19 residues. The CDR3 DNA reads TGTGCCAGCAGTCTTTGGACTAGCGGGAGGACCGTCAGCACAGATACGCAGTATTTT. Protein product: CASSLWTSGRTVSTDTQYF.

The chain is built from TRBV7-2 and TRBJ2-1; 7 bases align to TRBD2. Trimming took 3 bases from V and 2 from J; bases not matched to a gene: 1. Germline V gene data show CDR1 as SGHTA and CDR2 as FQGNSA. There are 14 residues in the CDR3. The CDR3 coding sequence is TGTGCCAGCAGCTTCAGCGGGGCCTACAATGAGCAGTTCTTC. As protein: CASSFSGAYNEQFF. Full variable domain (rest looked up from reference TRBV7-2 and TRBJ2-1): GAGVSQSPSNKVTEKGKDVELRCDPISGHTALYWYRQSLGQGLEFLIYFQGNSAPDKSGLPSDRFSAERTGGSVSTLTIQRTQQEDSAVYLCASSFSGAYNEQFFGPGTRLTVL.

The J gene is TRBJ2-7, the V gene TRBV7-9; TRBD1 is a possible D gene (6 bases). The V gene lost 5 bases and the J gene lost 2 bases, with 13 bases spanning the gap. CDR1 is SEHNR and CDR2 is FQNEAQ in the germline V gene (reference sequence). The CDR3 extends over 14 amino acids. CDR3 nucleotides: TGTGCCAGCAGCAGCAGGGACACCCCCTACGAGCAGTACTTC. Amino acid sequence: CASSSRDTPYEQYF.

The chain uses TRBV29-1 and TRBJ1-1; perhaps TRBD1 as D (6 bases). This CDR3 region has 13 residues. Trimming left V 4 bases short and J 3 bases short, with 12 bases between. CDR1 is SQVTM, CDR2 ANQGSEA, per germline. The CDR3 is CSVADSAYTEAFF. The CDR3 bases are TGCAGCGTTGCGGACAGTGCCTACACTGAAGCTTTCTTT.

CDR3 DNA: TGTGCCTGGAGTTACTCGAACACTGAAGCTTTCTTT. It specifies CAWSYSNTEAFF. The genes are TRBV30 and TRBJ1-1; no clear D gene. Between the trimmed V and J ends, which lost 2 bases and 1 base, there was a span of 5 bases. In germline, CDR1 is GTSNPN, CDR2 SVGIG (reference sequence). The CDR3 extends over 12 amino acids.

The chain carries TRBV11-1 and TRBJ1-4; maybe TRBD1 (6 bases). The CDR3 covers 15 residues. CDR1 is SGHAT, CDR2 FQDESV, per germline (reference sequence). With 5 bases removed from V and 4 bases from J, the gap between germline ends came to 14 bases. The CDR3 DNA sequence: TGTGCCAGCAGCCAAGCATGGACAGATAATGAAAAACTGTTTTTT. It specifies CASSQAWTDNEKLFF.